These 32 T cell receptor beta chains share one sample of origin, sequenced in a study of T cell changes during pregnancy in multiple sclerosis. Clones were sequenced by immunoSEQ multiplex PCR, and TCRdb holds only the in-frame ones, with some missing. The table shows approximately 57,000 clones, with about 90% occurring only once. This material consisted of CD4+ T cells from peripheral blood mononuclear cells, taken in the second trimester of pregnancy. These receptors came from a female donor with multiple sclerosis, enrolled in a pregnancy study.

The chain recombines TRBV19 with TRBJ2-7; 8 bases agree with TRBD1. Germline loops: CDR1 LNHDA, CDR2 SQIVND (reference sequence). Germline trimming cut 1 base from V and 6 bases from J; bases unmatched to any gene: 5. CDR3 size: 14 residues. The CDR3 DNA reads as TGTGCCAGTAGTATAGCAGGGGGCGCGGGCGAGCAGTACTTC. This encodes CASSIAGGAGEQYF.

The chain employs TRBV5-1 and TRBJ2-7; D not resolved. There are 14 residues in the CDR3. V shed 1 base and J shed 0 bases, with 8 bases lying between them. Germline lookup yields CDR1 SGHRS and CDR2 YFSETQ. In DNA form, the CDR3 reads TGCGCCAGCAGCTTGTTTGCAGACTCCTACGAGCAGTACTTC. It translates to CASSLFADSYEQYF.

The chain is built from TRBV11-3 and TRBJ2-5, with TRBD2 identical over 14 bases. Looked up from germline, CDR1 is SGHNT and CDR2 is YENEEA. V shed 5 bases, J shed 5 bases, and the junction held 4 bases outside the gene matches. This CDR3 contains 15 residues. The CDR3 bases are TGTGCCAGCAGCCGGACTAGCGGGGGGTACGAGACCCAGTACTTC. Its translation is CASSRTSGGYETQYF.

For this clone: The sample carries other DNA sequences with the same CDR3. The chain joins TRBV28 to TRBJ2-7, with D possibly being TRBD1 (5 bases). Deletions cut 6 bases from V and 4 bases from J, with 19 bases between. Germline V gene lookup returns CDR1 MDHEN and CDR2 SYDVKM. This CDR3 region has 15 residues. CDR3 nucleotides: TGTGCCAGCAGCCCTATCTCGACAGAAGAGTACGAGCAGTACTTC. The encoded protein is CASSPISTEEYEQYF.

The chain couples TRBV5-4 to TRBJ2-7; possible D gene TRBD2, 6 bases. Germline V gives CDR1 SGHNT, CDR2 YYREEE (reference sequence). This CDR3 region has 14 residues. Trimming removed 1 base at V and 5 bases at J, with 13 bases between. The DNA for the CDR3 is TGTGCCAGCAGCTTGAATCGGGGCGGGGACGAGCAGTACTTC. It is translated as CASSLNRGGDEQYF.

The chain uses TRBV5-1 and TRBJ2-5; TRBD1 aligns across 7 bases. The CDR3 is made up of 14 amino acids. The germline gives CDR1 SGHRS, CDR2 YFSETQ. J was trimmed by 3 bases and V by 3 bases; bases with no gene match: 5. The CDR3 bases are TGCGCCAGCAGCTCTACTGGGACAGAAGAGACCCAGTACTTC. This codes for CASSSTGTEETQYF.

The chain uses TRBV15 and TRBJ2-5; TRBD2 agrees at 13 bases. Germline V lookup: CDR1 LNHNV, CDR2 YYDKDF (reference sequence). The CDR3 runs 14 residues. Losses at the gene ends were 6 bases for V and 5 bases for J; bases not matched to a gene: 3. CDR3 amino acids: CATSPGLAGETQYF. Here the CDR3 DNA reads TGTGCCACCAGTCCGGGACTAGCGGGGGAGACCCAGTACTTC.

The chain is built from TRBV2 and TRBJ1-4, with D possibly matching TRBD1 (6 bases). The germline V and J ends were trimmed by 2 bases and 5 bases, with 18 bases remaining between them. CDR3 size: 17 residues. CDR1 is SNHLY, CDR2 FYNNEI, per germline. Here the CDR3 DNA reads TGTGCCAGCAGTGAAAATAGGGCAGGGGATTGGAATGAAAAACTGTTTTTT. It encodes CASSENRAGDWNEKLFF.

The J gene is TRBJ1-1, the V gene TRBV2; weak D call: TRBD1 (6 bases). The V and J ends lost 6 bases and 5 bases respectively, with 19 bases between them. Germline V gene data show CDR1 as SNHLY and CDR2 as FYNNEI. The length of the CDR3 is 15 residues. The CDR3 loop is CASRADRWIGTEAFF. The CDR3 DNA is TGTGCCAGCAGGGCTGACAGGTGGATAGGGACTGAAGCTTTCTTT. The variable domain in full, with the rest retrieved from reference TRBV2 and TRBJ1-1, is EPEVTQTPSHQVTQMGQEVILRCVPISNHLYFYWYRQILGQKVEFLVSFYNNEISEKSEIFDDQFSVERPDGSNFTLKIRSTKLEDSAMYFCASRADRWIGTEAFFGQGTRLTVV.

The chain uses TRBV30 and TRBJ2-1; D uncertain. Between the trimmed V and J ends, which lost 2 bases and 8 bases, there was a span of 7 bases. The CDR3 loop spans 11 amino acids. The germline V gene has CDR1 GTSNPN and CDR2 SVGIG (reference sequence). CDR3 residues: CAWSRGYEQFF. The CDR3 bases are TGTGCCTGGAGTAGAGGTTATGAGCAGTTCTTC.

The V and J genes are TRBV5-1 and TRBJ1-1; TRBD1 is a possible D gene (6 bases). This CDR3 is built from 14 residues. Germline V gene data show CDR1 as SGHRS and CDR2 as YFSETQ. The germline V and J ends were trimmed by 5 bases and 0 bases, with 11 bases remaining between them. CDR3 in amino acids: CASRPGDMNTEAFF. As DNA, the CDR3 is TGCGCCAGCAGACCAGGGGACATGAACACTGAAGCTTTCTTT.

This clone turned up a few times. The chain is built from TRBV19 and TRBJ1-1; maybe TRBD1 (5 bases). This CDR3 spans 12 amino acids. Trimming shortened V by 5 bases and J by 11 bases, and 15 bases separated the two germline ends. CDR1 LNHDA and CDR2 SQIVND come from the germline V gene (reference sequence). The CDR3 spells CASSPMDIPAFF. Written as DNA, the CDR3 is TGTGCCAGTAGTCCCATGGACATTCCGGCTTTCTTT. Full variable domain (outside the CDR3, taken from reference TRBV19 and TRBJ1-1): DGGITQSPKYLFRKEGQNVTLSCEQNLNHDAMYWYRQDPGQGLRLIYYSQIVNDFQKGDIAEGYSVSREKKESFPLTVTSAQKNPTAFYLCASSPMDIPAFFGQGTRLTVV.

The gene calls are TRBV6-5 and TRBJ1-1; D not resolved. Germline CDR1 and CDR2: MNHEY and SVGAGI. The CDR3 loop spans 14 amino acids. Trimming removed 2 bases from V and 1 base from J, with 8 bases in between. CDR3 in DNA: TGTGCCAGCAGTTACGCGCGGGGGAACACTGAAGCTTTCTTT. Protein: CASSYARGNTEAFF.

The V gene is TRBV6-5, the J gene TRBJ2-1, with D perhaps TRBD2 (6 bases). Germline CDR1 MNHEY, CDR2 SVGAGI. This CDR3 region has 15 residues. The V gene lost 6 bases and the J gene lost 3 bases, with 15 bases spanning the gap. CDR3 region: CASRDGGARYNEQFF. CDR3 bases: TGTGCCAGCAGGGATGGAGGGGCTCGCTACAATGAGCAGTTCTTC.

This clone has just one count. This rearrangement joins TRBV19 to TRBJ2-3, with 7 bases identical to TRBD2. The V and J ends lost 1 base and 3 bases, in that order; junction bases with no gene match: 1. CDR3 length equals 14 residues. Germline V gene sequence: CDR1 LNHDA, CDR2 SQIVND (reference sequence). The CDR3 region is CASSIGGGTDTQYF. The CDR3 DNA is TGTGCCAGTAGTATAGGCGGGGGAACAGATACGCAGTATTTT.

This sequence joins TRBV5-1 and TRBJ1-2; possible D gene TRBD1, 6 bases. This CDR3 is built from 16 residues. Germline V gene data show CDR1 as SGHRS and CDR2 as YFSETQ. Trimming stripped 4 bases from V and 5 bases from J, with 21 bases between. CDR3 in amino acids: CASSQPSGTNFYGYTF. Here the CDR3 DNA reads TGCGCCAGCAGCCAGCCTTCCGGGACAAATTTTTATGGCTACACCTTC.

This chain joins TRBV6-5 and TRBJ2-3, with 7 bases identical to TRBD2. J lost 3 bases, V lost 11 bases, and 11 bases had no gene match. Germline V gene sequence: CDR1 MNHEY, CDR2 SVGAGI. The CDR3 has 14 amino acids. The CDR3 DNA follows: TGTGCCTCGAGTCGAGGGCGGGGGACAGATACGCAGTATTTT. This codes for CASSRGRGTDTQYF.

The chain recombines TRBV6-1 with TRBJ2-3; TRBD2 aligns across 9 bases. The length of the CDR3 is 15 residues. Unmatched junction bases numbered 5, after V lost 3 bases and J lost 4 bases. Germline CDR1 MNHNS, CDR2 SASEGT. CDR3 bases: TGTGCCAGCAGTGAGGGTAGCGGGGGACCAGATACGCAGTATTTT. It encodes CASSEGSGGPDTQYF.

The V and J genes are TRBV7-9 and TRBJ2-1; tentative D call: TRBD1 (5 bases). The CDR3 is 17 residues long. CDR1 and CDR2 from the germline V gene are SEHNR and FQNEAQ (reference sequence). V lost 1 base, J lost 4 bases, and 17 bases lay in between. In DNA, the CDR3 is TGTGCCAGCAGCTTAGAAAGGGGCCGAGATACTTACAATGAGCAGTTCTTC. Translation: CASSLERGRDTYNEQFF.

CDR3 sequence reads: CASSDSRLGQGNQPQHF. CDR3 bases: TGTGCCAGCAGTGACTCTAGGTTAGGACAGGGGAATCAGCCCCAGCATTTT. The J gene is TRBJ1-5, the V gene TRBV6-4, with 9 bases fitting TRBD1. The CDR3 is 17 amino acids. The germline gives CDR1 MRHNA, CDR2 SNTAGT. With 0 bases clipped from V and 4 bases from J, the junction kept 7 bases outside the gene matches.

This chain joins TRBV15 and TRBJ2-1; 9 bases map to TRBD2. V shed 4 bases, J shed 8 bases, and the junction held 9 bases outside the gene matches. Per the germline V gene, CDR1 is LNHNV and CDR2 is YYDKDF (reference sequence). The CDR3 has 15 amino acids. CDR3 coding DNA: TGTGCCACCAGCAACGGCCTAGCGGGATCGGATGAGCAGTTCTTC. It translates to CATSNGLAGSDEQFF.

This clone was found once. The chain recombines TRBV4-2 with TRBJ2-6, with 7 bases fitting TRBD1. This CDR3 is 19 amino acids long. V gave up 4 bases and J gave up 0 bases; unmatched junction bases: 12. Germline CDR1 is LGHNA and CDR2 is YNFKEQ. The CDR3 spells CASSPRAGTAPSGANVLTF. The CDR3 nucleotides are TGTGCCAGCAGCCCCCGGGCAGGGACAGCGCCCTCTGGGGCCAACGTCCTGACTTTC.

This clone was counted between two and nine times. V and J are TRBV18 and TRBJ1-3, with a possible D match to TRBD1 (5 bases). Germline CDR1 KGHSH, CDR2 LQKENI. This CDR3 is built from 14 residues. V was cut by 2 bases and J by 1 base, with 6 bases left in between. CDR3 DNA sequence: TGTGCCAGCTCACCAGCAGGGTCTGGAAACACCATATATTTT. Residues: CASSPAGSGNTIYF. Full variable domain (outside the CDR3, taken from reference TRBV18 and TRBJ1-3): NAGVMQNPRHLVRRRGQEARLRCSPMKGHSHVYWYRQLPEEGLKFMVYLQKENIIDESGMPKERFSAEFPKEGPSILRIQQVVRGDSAAYFCASSPAGSGNTIYFGEGSWLTVV.

This chain uses TRBV27 with TRBJ2-7, with D possibly matching TRBD1 (5 bases). Per germline, CDR1 MNHEY and CDR2 SMNVEV (reference sequence). This CDR3 has 17 residues. Between the trimmed V and J ends, which lost 0 bases and 3 bases, there was a span of 18 bases. The CDR3 is CASSLSMAVGQVYEQYF. The DNA of the CDR3 is TGTGCCAGCAGTTTATCGATGGCGGTCGGACAAGTCTACGAGCAGTACTTC.

The V gene is TRBV29-1, the J gene TRBJ1-2; D is unresolved. Germline V gene sequence: CDR1 SQVTM, CDR2 ANQGSEA. Trimming pared 3 bases from V and 3 bases from J, leaving 8 bases between. The CDR3 loop spans 12 amino acids. The CDR3 here is CSVEAGDYGYTF. The CDR3 region has the DNA TGCAGCGTTGAGGCGGGAGACTATGGCTACACCTTC.

Points on this clone: An end of the junction does not agree with germline; a read error may underlie this. V usage is TRBV5-1 and J usage is TRBJ2-7; 10 bases line up with TRBD2. Per the germline V gene, CDR1 is SGHRS and CDR2 is YFSETQ. The CDR3 loop spans 15 amino acids. DNA for the CDR3: TGCACCAGCAGCCTCCGGAGCGGGGGGGGCTACGAGCAGTACTTC. Protein product: CTSSLRSGGGYEQYF.

The chain uses TRBV7-2 and TRBJ1-1; tentatively, D is TRBD1 (6 bases). The CDR3 has 13 amino acids. Germline V lookup: CDR1 SGHTA, CDR2 FQGNSA. The ends were cut back, 8 bases at V and 4 bases at J, with 14 bases in the middle. Here the CDR3 DNA reads TGTGCCAGCTCCTGGGGGGGGGCCACTGAAGCTTTCTTT. It encodes CASSWGGATEAFF.

The chain joins TRBV5-1 to TRBJ2-3, with a tentative D call TRBD2 (5 bases). CDR1 and CDR2 (germline): SGHRS, YFSETQ. The CDR3 sequence is 14 residues long. The ends were cut back, 4 bases at V and 6 bases at J, with 15 bases in the middle. The CDR3 DNA sequence: TGCGCCAGCAGCCAGGCCGGACTTTTGGATACGCAGTATTTT. Translation gives CASSQAGLLDTQYF.

The rearrangement links TRBV11-3 to TRBJ2-2; D is perhaps TRBD2 (5 bases). Germline V gene lookup returns CDR1 SGHNT and CDR2 YENEEA. CDR3 length equals 16 residues. V gave up 2 bases and J gave up 7 bases, with 17 bases separating them. The CDR3 sequence is CASSLQTTEGVGELFF. The CDR3, as DNA: TGTGCCAGCAGCTTACAGACTACTGAAGGTGTCGGGGAGCTGTTTTTT.

The genes are TRBV7-9 and TRBJ1-2; 7 bases are a match to TRBD1. The CDR3 extends over 17 amino acids. Trimming at V came to 5 bases and at J to 0 bases, leaving 12 bases not matched to a gene. Germline CDR1 reads SEHNR; CDR2 reads FQNEAQ (reference sequence). This chain's CDR3 is CASSTALQTGTNYGYTF. Written as DNA, the CDR3 is TGTGCCAGCAGCACCGCTCTACAGACAGGGACTAACTATGGCTACACCTTC.

In this sample, this clone turned up once. This chain connects TRBV7-3 to TRBJ2-2, with D perhaps matching TRBD1 (5 bases). The germline CDR1 and CDR2 sequences are SGHTA and FQGTGA. The V and J ends lost 6 bases and 0 bases respectively, with 14 bases between them. The CDR3 runs 16 residues. The chain's CDR3 is CASRGAGSANTGELFF. The CDR3 DNA is TGTGCCAGCAGAGGGGCAGGGTCCGCGAACACCGGGGAGCTGTTTTTT.

This chain joins TRBV4-1 and TRBJ1-6; 8 bases agree with TRBD1. With 5 bases clipped from V and 7 bases from J, the junction kept 7 bases outside the gene matches. CDR1 is MGHRA and CDR2 is YSYEKL in the germline V gene. The length of the CDR3 is 15 residues. The CDR3 sequence: CASSTTGVGNSPLHF. The CDR3 DNA reads as TGCGCCAGCAGCACGACAGGGGTAGGGAATTCACCCCTCCACTTT.